The subject of this entry is one TCR beta chain. No antigen is known for it. This sample is part of a study of early T cells in non-severe SARS-CoV-2 infection. Molecules of cDNA were individually given unique molecular identifiers that were attached to them. TCRdb fed the 5' RACE reads into MiXCR, producing one record per CDR3 protein. The sample lists 66,000 or so distinct CDR3 sequences, about 12% occurring once. The study, taken as a whole, reports: VDJdb-based annotation leaned toward anti-spike CD8 responses and missed private and CD4 specificities.

The CDR3 is 15 amino acids. V shed 2 bases and J shed 0 bases, with 8 bases lying between them. Germline V lookup: CDR1 MNHEY, CDR2 SVGEGT. The chain recombines TRBV6-2 or TRBV6-3 with TRBJ2-4; tentative D call: TRBD1 (5 bases). This sequence was found in an adult who was a healthcare worker with PCR-confirmed SARS-CoV-2 infection or an uninfected control (not recorded which). The sample taken for sequencing was whole blood. The CDR3 here is CASSYRGLAKNIQYF. For the CDR3, the DNA is TGTGCCAGCAGTTACAGGGGATTAGCCAAAAACATTCAGTACTTC.